This T cell receptor (beta chain) was observed in a study of cytomegalovirus exposure and HLA in healthy donors. The V and J ends lost 0 bases and 0 bases respectively, with 10 bases between them. The CDR3 is made up of 16 amino acids. Only a few counts were recorded for this clone. Primers included in the PCR were 60 Vbeta and 13 Jbeta primers. Data came from immunoSEQ multiplex PCR; TCRdb stores just in-frame clones and leaves some out. The sample comprises more than 85,000 clones, around 80% of which are singletons, and 13% to 15% rests with the top ten. This TCR was recovered from a male donor in good health and CMV-seropositive. The chain is built from TRBV5-3 and TRBJ2-4, with D uncertain. TRBV5-3 is identified as an open reading frame with a role that is uncertain. Sequenced sample: PBMCs. CDR3 nucleotides: TGTGCCAGAAGCTTGGTGGGCCAATTAGCCAAAAACATTCAGTACTTC. Translated: CARSLVGQLAKNIQYF.